Listed below are T cell receptor beta chains from one sample, sequenced in a study of T cell repertoires in cytomegalovirus infection. One entry per CDR3 protein results from TCRdb running MiXCR on the reads. The sample carries approximately 600,000 distinct CDR3 sequences, roughly 43% recorded once. The antigens these receptors bind are not known. The material sequenced was cultured PBMCs, taken from culture after CMV antigen stimulation. These receptors were taken from a human donor in good health (CMV status not recorded). Some clones in this sample may be carry-over from other donors' samples. The conserved cysteine and the conserved F or W are not part of the CDR3 here.

j_gene: TRBJ1-6
v_gene: TRBV4-1
CDR3aa: ASSRNRDPSSPLH

j_gene: TRBJ1-1
v_gene: TRBV20-1
CDR3aa: SASWHRNTEAF

j_gene: TRBJ1-6
v_gene: TRBV6-8
CDR3aa: ASSYSMGDNSPLH

j_gene: TRBJ1-5
v_gene: TRBV7-2
CDR3aa: ASSVQAQPQH

j_gene: TRBJ2-5
v_gene: TRBV6-6
CDR3aa: ASSWGQGLGETQY

j_gene: TRBJ2-5
v_gene: TRBV15
CDR3aa: ATSRDPQETQY

j_gene: TRBJ1-1
v_gene: TRBV5-4
CDR3aa: ASSSPGGAEAF

j_gene: TRBJ1-5
v_gene: TRBV2
CDR3aa: ASSAMKGGGNQPQH

j_gene: TRBJ2-7
v_gene: TRBV27
CDR3aa: ASALRGGYEQY

j_gene: TRBJ1-2
v_gene: TRBV6-1
CDR3aa: ASSKTGDYGYT

j_gene: TRBJ2-3
v_gene: TRBV11-2
CDR3aa: ASSRILRGTDTQY

j_gene: TRBJ1-2
v_gene: TRBV6-1
CDR3aa: ASSTRVRQGGYT

j_gene: TRBJ2-1
v_gene: TRBV19
CDR3aa: ASSISLTDHEQF

j_gene: TRBJ2-3
v_gene: TRBV2
CDR3aa: ASSEVSDTQY

j_gene: TRBJ2-2
v_gene: TRBV12-3/TRBV12-4
CDR3aa: ASSPNSGELF

j_gene: TRBJ1-5
v_gene: TRBV12-3/TRBV12-4
CDR3aa: ASSFRGPQH

j_gene: TRBJ1-4
v_gene: TRBV7-9
CDR3aa: ASSSGQTPTNEKLF

j_gene: TRBJ1-4
v_gene: TRBV6-5
CDR3aa: ASSYSSARGEKLF

j_gene: TRBJ2-1
v_gene: TRBV6-2/TRBV6-3
CDR3aa: ASRVERWPSYNEQF

j_gene: TRBJ2-1
v_gene: TRBV5-6
CDR3aa: ASSSMGEQF

j_gene: TRBJ2-7
v_gene: TRBV7-2
CDR3aa: ASSLVWGSYEQY

j_gene: TRBJ2-1
v_gene: TRBV4-3
CDR3aa: ASSQDGGSEQF